Below are 29 T cell receptor beta chains sequenced from a single sample in a study of PD-L1 blockade in urothelial cancer (dated by TCRdb to the late 2010s). Libraries were made using the immunoSEQ multiplex PCR assay. TCRdb stores this immuneACCESS table with in-frame sequences only. Part of the clones is absent; in the studies checked, under half of the shortfall reflects unresolved V genes, and no reason is known for the rest. This sample holds some 76,000 clones; 70% to 90% were observed only once. The biggest ten clones account for 3% to 4% of the sample. The specimen comprised PBMCs, sampled around atezolizumab (anti-PD-L1) treatment. These receptors were taken from a man aged 55 to 70 with urothelial cancer.

This clone showed up just once. The V and J genes are TRBV6-4 and TRBJ2-3, with D tentatively TRBD2 (5 bases). Germline V gives CDR1 MRHNA, CDR2 SNTAGT. CDR3 length: 14 residues. V was trimmed by 7 bases and J by 2 bases, leaving 13 bases between them. The CDR3 here is CASTPRGTTDTQYF. CDR3 sequence (DNA): TGTGCCAGCACGCCTCGGGGAACCACAGATACGCAGTATTTT.

The genes are TRBV28 and TRBJ2-6; 7 nucleotides align to TRBD1. The CDR3 is made up of 19 amino acids. V was pared by 6 bases and J by 0 bases, with 14 bases of the junction left unmatched. Germline V gene sequence: CDR1 MDHEN, CDR2 SYDVKM. In nucleotides, the CDR3 is TGTGCCAGCAGCCAACACCCGACAGGGCTAAGCTCTGGGGCCAACGTCCTGACTTTC. Protein sequence: CASSQHPTGLSSGANVLTF.

In this sample, this clone turned up a few times. The chain joins TRBV5-6 to TRBJ1-2, with 9 bases matching TRBD1. Trimming cost V 2 bases and J 2 bases; bases outside gene matches: 4. This CDR3 region has 15 residues. Germline V gives CDR1 SGHDT, CDR2 YYEEEE. CDR3 amino acids: CASSFRDRENYGYTF. In nucleotides, the CDR3 is TGTGCCAGCAGCTTCCGGGACAGGGAGAACTATGGCTACACCTTC.

The genes are TRBV7-9 and TRBJ2-1; 10 nucleotides match TRBD1. With V trimmed by 8 bases and J by 4 bases, 8 bases remained unmatched. CDR1 is SEHNR and CDR2 is FQNEAQ in the germline V gene (reference sequence). This CDR3 comprises 15 residues. The DNA for the CDR3 is TGTGCCAGCGATGACAGGGACAGGGGATACAATGAGCAGTTCTTC. This sequence encodes CASDDRDRGYNEQFF.

The chain recombines TRBV18 with TRBJ1-4; no reliable D call. Trimming left V 5 bases short and J 7 bases short, with 11 bases between. The CDR3 has 13 residues. Germline CDR1 reads KGHSH; CDR2 reads LQKENI. The CDR3: CASSRAGPEKLFF. CDR3 coding DNA: TGTGCCAGCTCAAGGGCGGGTCCTGAAAAACTGTTTTTT.

The rearrangement joins TRBV5-1 to TRBJ2-7, with D maybe TRBD2 (5 bases). The germline gives CDR1 SGHRS, CDR2 YFSETQ. The CDR3 has 14 residues. The V gene lost 4 bases and the J gene lost 2 bases, with 13 bases spanning the gap. As DNA, the CDR3 is TGCGCCAGCAGCGGCTCGGGGATTACCTACGAGCAGTACTTC. Protein product: CASSGSGITYEQYF. Variable domain in full (rest from reference TRBV5-1 and TRBJ2-7): KAGVTQTPRYLIKTRGQQVTLSCSPISGHRSVSWYQQTPGQGLQFLFEYFSETQRNKGNFPGRFSGRQFSNSRSEMNVSTLELGDSALYLCASSGSGITYEQYFGPGTRLTVT.

The chain uses TRBV5-6 and TRBJ1-2; D uncertain. Germline V CDR1 and CDR2: SGHDT, YYEEEE. The V end lost 2 bases, the J end lost 5 bases, and 10 bases lay between the germline ends. The CDR3 covers 13 residues. The DNA of the CDR3 is TGTGCCAGCAGCTTAGAGGGAATTTATGGCTACACCTTC. It specifies CASSLEGIYGYTF.

The J gene is TRBJ1-1, the V gene TRBV5-1, with D perhaps matching TRBD1 (6 bases). Germline assignment: CDR1 SGHRS and CDR2 YFSETQ. This CDR3 has 13 residues. Trimming shortened V by 5 bases and J by 1 base, and 9 bases separated the two germline ends. CDR3 coding DNA: TGCGCCAGCAGTCTGGGGGCGAACACTGAAGCTTTCTTT. The encoded protein is CASSLGANTEAFF.

The V gene is TRBV6-1, the J gene TRBJ1-1; TRBD1 is a possible D gene (6 bases). The CDR3 is made up of 14 amino acids. The germline CDR1 and CDR2 sequences are MNHNS and SASEGT. V was shortened by 8 bases and J by 1 base, with 14 bases between the two germline ends. This CDR3 is CASSHWGRNTEAFF. CDR3 DNA: TGTGCCAGCTCCCACTGGGGGCGGAACACTGAAGCTTTCTTT.

The rearrangement joins TRBV7-9 to TRBJ2-3; 9 bases are shared with TRBD2. The J segment lost 2 bases and the V segment lost 5 bases, leaving 11 bases of the junction unmatched. Germline V CDR1 and CDR2: SEHNR, FQNEAQ (reference sequence). The CDR3 loop spans 17 amino acids. The CDR3 sequence: CASSTSTSGVDTDTQYF. CDR3 sequence (DNA): TGTGCCAGCAGCACTTCGACTAGCGGAGTGGACACAGATACGCAGTATTTT.

The sample holds a few counts of this clone. The V and J genes are TRBV7-9 and TRBJ1-2; 11 nucleotides line up with TRBD1. Germline values: CDR1 SEHNR, CDR2 FQNEAQ (reference sequence). Trimming at V came to 5 bases and at J to 11 bases, leaving 13 bases not matched to a gene. The CDR3 covers 15 residues. This CDR3 is CASSIWTGGDFPYTF. The CDR3 DNA is TGTGCCAGCAGCATATGGACAGGGGGCGACTTTCCATACACCTTC.

The chain joins TRBV6-5 to TRBJ2-7, with TRBD2 matching 7 bases. The germline CDR1 and CDR2 sequences are MNHEY and SVGAGI. The CDR3 consists of 15 residues. V dropped 6 bases and J dropped 1; count of bases not matched to a gene: 9. The CDR3 loop reads CASSPPQGGSYEQYF. The DNA for the CDR3 is TGTGCCAGCAGCCCACCGCAGGGAGGGTCCTACGAGCAGTACTTC.

V gene TRBV19 combines with J gene TRBJ2-2, with 9 nucleotides matching TRBD1. Germline CDR1 LNHDA, CDR2 SQIVND (reference sequence). Losses at the gene ends were 6 bases for V and 4 bases for J; bases not matched to a gene: 9. CDR3 length: 16 residues. The CDR3 nucleotides read TGTGCCAGTAGCACAACAGGGGGCGCAGGCACCGGGGAGCTGTTTTTT. Amino acid sequence: CASSTTGGAGTGELFF.

Only one count was recorded for this clone. V gene TRBV11-2 combines with J gene TRBJ2-3, with D possibly TRBD2 on 6 matching bases. The ends were cut back, 5 bases at V and 1 base at J, with 16 bases in the middle. The CDR3 spans 16 residues. Germline V gene lookup returns CDR1 SGHAT and CDR2 FQNNGV. CDR3 in DNA: TGTGCCAGCAGCCCGCTGTGGCGGGGACGCACAGATACGCAGTATTTT. It translates to CASSPLWRGRTDTQYF.

V gene TRBV10-1 combines with J gene TRBJ1-5, with D perhaps matching TRBD1 (5 bases). This CDR3 spans 14 amino acids. Trimming took off 3 bases at V and 1 base at J, with 7 bases between the two ends. Germline CDR1 and CDR2: WNHNN and SYGVQD (reference sequence). The CDR3 is CASSEGASNQPQHF. CDR3 coding DNA: TGCGCCAGCAGTGAAGGGGCAAGCAATCAGCCCCAGCATTTT.

The rearrangement links TRBV10-2 to TRBJ1-1, with a tentative D call TRBD1 (5 bases). Looked up from germline, CDR1 is WSHSY and CDR2 is SAAADI. V was cut by 3 bases and J by 11 bases, with 13 bases left in between. This CDR3 is 12 amino acids long. CDR3 DNA sequence: TGCGCCAGCAGTGACGACGGGGGTCTGGCTTTCTTT. Translated: CASSDDGGLAFF.

The CDR3 coding sequence is TGTGCCAGCAGTTACTCCCTGGCAGCGGGATATGGCTACACCTTC. Its translation: CASSYSLAAGYGYTF. The V call is TRBV6-6, the J call TRBJ1-2; D is ambiguous. Germline V lookup: CDR1 MNHNY, CDR2 SVGAGI (reference sequence). The CDR3 spans 15 residues. V lost 0 bases and J lost 5, with 13 bases in between.

The chain joins TRBV19 to TRBJ2-7, with a possible D match to TRBD2 (5 bases). Trimming stripped 5 bases from V and 6 bases from J, with 14 bases between. The CDR3 spans 13 residues. Looked up from germline, CDR1 is LNHDA and CDR2 is SQIVND (reference sequence). DNA of the CDR3: TGTGCCAGTAGTCAAACGCGGACTGGCGAGCAGTACTTC. Translating gives CASSQTRTGEQYF.

Only a few counts were recorded for this clone. The gene calls are TRBV2 and TRBJ2-1; possible D gene TRBD1, 7 bases. Trimming took off 8 bases at V and 7 bases at J, with 21 bases between the two ends. CDR3 length equals 15 residues. Per germline, CDR1 SNHLY and CDR2 FYNNEI. CDR3 sequence (DNA): TGTGCCAGCGGTAGAACGGGGCAGGGGGGTAATGAGCAGTTCTTC. Translated: CASGRTGQGGNEQFF.

The rearrangement uses TRBV18 and TRBJ2-3; 7 positions agree with TRBD2. This CDR3 is built from 13 residues. V was pared by 6 bases and J by 5 bases, with 5 bases of the junction left unmatched. Germline V gives CDR1 KGHSH, CDR2 LQKENI. The CDR3 spells CASSWTRGDTQYF. In nucleotides, the CDR3 is TGTGCCAGCTCGTGGACTAGGGGAGATACGCAGTATTTT.

DNA of the CDR3: TGTGCCAGCAGCCGGGAGGGGACAGGGGAAAAACTGTTTTTT. Residues: CASSREGTGEKLFF. The chain employs TRBV4-2 and TRBJ1-4; 9 bases line up with TRBD1. The CDR3 totals 14 residues. After removal of 4 bases from V and 8 bases from J, the junction contained 5 bases not matched to a gene. CDR1 and CDR2 (germline): LGHNA, YNFKEQ.

The J gene is TRBJ2-2, the V gene TRBV27; D gene uncertain. Trimming shortened V by 5 bases and J by 7 bases, and 17 bases separated the two germline ends. The CDR3 totals 15 residues. Germline CDR1 is MNHEY and CDR2 is SMNVEV (reference sequence). This CDR3 reads CASSPITPVIGELFF. The CDR3 DNA reads TGTGCCAGCAGTCCCATCACCCCGGTTATCGGGGAGCTGTTTTTT.

V is TRBV7-2 and J is TRBJ1-2, with 9 bases matching TRBD1. The CDR3 has 15 amino acids. After removal of 4 bases from V and 7 bases from J, the junction contained 10 bases not matched to a gene. CDR1 and CDR2 from the germline V gene are SGHTA and FQGNSA. The CDR3 spells CASSSWTGVRSGYTF. The CDR3, as DNA: TGTGCCAGCAGCTCCTGGACAGGGGTCCGCTCTGGCTACACCTTC.

This chain uses TRBV9 with TRBJ1-1; D uncertain. Germline CDR1 reads SGDLS; CDR2 reads YYNGEE. Trimming took off 0 bases at V and 3 bases at J, with 6 bases between the two ends. There are 13 residues in the CDR3. The CDR3 protein is CASSVDGDTEAFF. The CDR3, as DNA: TGTGCCAGCAGCGTAGACGGTGACACTGAAGCTTTCTTT.

The chain has TRBV23-1 and TRBJ2-7; D is unresolved. TRBV23-1 is noted as an ORF with a role that remains uncertain. With 5 bases removed from V and 0 bases from J, the gap between germline ends came to 11 bases. CDR3 length equals 14 residues. Written as DNA, the CDR3 is TGCGCCAGCAGTGAGGCGCTAGGCTCCTACGAGCAGTACTTC. Translated: CASSEALGSYEQYF.

The V gene is TRBV6-5, the J gene TRBJ2-4, with D possibly being TRBD2 (6 bases). Germline loops: CDR1 MNHEY, CDR2 SVGAGI. CDR3 length equals 14 residues. The germline V and J ends were trimmed by 6 bases and 5 bases, with 14 bases remaining between them. Written as DNA, the CDR3 is TGTGCCAGCAGCCTGGGCTGGGGGGAAAACATTCAGTACTTC. As protein: CASSLGWGENIQYF.

V usage is TRBV5-1 and J usage is TRBJ1-1; perhaps TRBD1 as D (6 bases). This CDR3 is built from 15 residues. Germline values: CDR1 SGHRS, CDR2 YFSETQ. V gave up 6 bases and J gave up 1 base, with 16 bases separating them. The CDR3 protein is CASNWVGQRNTEAFF. The CDR3 DNA follows: TGCGCCAGCAATTGGGTAGGACAGCGGAACACTGAAGCTTTCTTT.

The CDR3 DNA follows: TGTGCCAGCAGCCAAGACGCTCGGGCGGGGGGGTTTGCTAGCACAGATACGCAGTATTTT. Protein product: CASSQDARAGGFASTDTQYF. V is TRBV4-2 and J is TRBJ2-3; 9 nucleotides match TRBD2. CDR3 size: 20 residues. The J segment lost 0 bases and the V segment lost 0 bases, leaving 13 bases of the junction unmatched. Germline lookup yields CDR1 LGHNA and CDR2 YNFKEQ.

This chain links TRBV6-4 with TRBJ1-1; maybe TRBD1 (6 bases). Trimming shortened V by 8 bases and J by 0 bases, and 13 bases separated the two germline ends. Germline V gives CDR1 MRHNA, CDR2 SNTAGT. The CDR3 is 14 amino acids. CDR3 residues: CASPSRGMNTEAFF. CDR3 nucleotides: TGTGCCAGCCCCTCGAGGGGGATGAACACTGAAGCTTTCTTT.